The 28 T cell receptor beta chains presented below share a single source sample, sequenced in a study of early T cells in non-severe SARS-CoV-2 infection. Via MiXCR, TCRdb re-called the 5' RACE reads, giving one row per CDR3 protein. The table shows about 49,000 distinct CDR3 sequences, with roughly 12% occurring only once. The sequencing input was whole blood. The receptors derive from an adult who was a healthcare worker with PCR-confirmed SARS-CoV-2 infection or an uninfected control (not recorded which).

This clonotype was seen repeatedly, ten times or more. The rearrangement joins TRBV7-2 to TRBJ1-4; the D is unclear. Germline CDR1 and CDR2: SGHTA and FQGNSA. The CDR3 has 15 amino acids. Trimming removed 5 bases at V and 0 bases at J, with 10 bases between. The DNA for the CDR3 is TGTGCCAGCAGCGCATTGTCCGCAACTAATGAAAAACTGTTTTTT. It is translated as CASSALSATNEKLFF.

This clonotype was seen a few times. The chain employs TRBV4-1 and TRBJ2-7; D is unclear. The CDR3 consists of 13 residues. The germline gives CDR1 MGHRA, CDR2 YSYEKL. Between the trimmed V and J ends, which lost 1 base and 4 bases, there was a span of 8 bases. CDR3 protein: CASSQGPTYEQYF. The CDR3 DNA sequence: TGCGCCAGCAGCCAAGGGCCCACGTACGAGCAGTACTTC.

The chain combines TRBV29-1 with TRBJ2-7, with 7 nucleotides matching TRBD2. Unmatched junction bases numbered 7, after V lost 5 bases and J lost 6 bases. CDR1 is SQVTM and CDR2 is ANQGSEA in the germline V gene. This CDR3 has 12 residues. The CDR3 DNA reads as TGCAGCGTTCCTGGACCTAGCGGCGAGCAGTACTTC. Amino acid sequence: CSVPGPSGEQYF.

The CDR3 loop reads CASSLETFYGYTF. The CDR3 coding sequence is TGTGCCAGCAGCTTAGAGACATTCTATGGCTACACCTTC. The chain combines TRBV11-2 with TRBJ1-2; D ambiguous. Trimming took off 0 bases at V and 4 bases at J, with 6 bases between the two ends. CDR1 SGHAT and CDR2 FQNNGV come from the germline V gene. The CDR3 covers 13 residues. Complete variable domain (other parts from reference TRBV11-2 and TRBJ1-2): EAGVAQSPRYKIIEKRQSVAFWCNPISGHATLYWYQQILGQGPKLLIQFQNNGVVDDSQLPKDRFSAERLKGVDSTLKIQPAKLEDSAVYLCASSLETFYGYTFGSGTRLTVV.

The CDR3 loop is CASSLGSPSRKSSYNEQFF. The CDR3 DNA follows: TGTGCCAGCAGCTTAGGTTCGCCCTCGCGTAAGAGCTCCTACAATGAGCAGTTCTTC. V gene TRBV11-2 combines with J gene TRBJ2-1; D unclear. Germline-derived CDR1 and CDR2 are SGHAT and FQNNGV. Trimming removed 1 base at V and 0 bases at J, with 19 bases between. The CDR3 is 19 amino acids. Full variable domain (rest looked up from reference TRBV11-2 and TRBJ2-1): EAGVAQSPRYKIIEKRQSVAFWCNPISGHATLYWYQQILGQGPKLLIQFQNNGVVDDSQLPKDRFSAERLKGVDSTLKIQPAKLEDSAVYLCASSLGSPSRKSSYNEQFFGPGTRLTVL.

J is TRBJ2-7 and V is TRBV6-1; D perhaps matches TRBD1 (5 bases). Trimming shortened V by 0 bases and J by 0 bases, and 15 bases separated the two germline ends. CDR1 is MNHNS, CDR2 SASEGT, per germline. The CDR3 has 17 amino acids. The CDR3 loop reads CASSEALLDIDSYEQYF. The CDR3, as DNA: TGTGCCAGCAGTGAAGCGCTTCTGGACATAGACTCCTACGAGCAGTACTTC.

V is TRBV7-9 and J is TRBJ2-3, with a tentative D call TRBD2 (5 bases). CDR1 and CDR2 (germline): SEHNR, FQNEAQ (reference sequence). This CDR3 spans 14 amino acids. Trimming cost V 2 bases and J 7 bases, with 13 bases left between them. CDR3: CASSLSGSVNTQYF. The DNA of the CDR3 is TGTGCCAGCAGCTTAAGTGGGAGTGTAAATACGCAGTATTTT.

This clonotype was observed at least ten times. J is TRBJ1-1 and V is TRBV12-3 or TRBV12-4, with 8 bases lining up with TRBD1. Trimming at V came to 2 bases and at J to 4 bases, leaving 3 bases not matched to a gene. This CDR3 comprises 14 residues. The DNA of the CDR3 is TGTGCCAGCAGTTTAACAGGGGGGCGCACTGAAGCTTTCTTT. This codes for CASSLTGGRTEAFF.

This clonotype came up many times. The V call is TRBV4-2, the J call TRBJ1-4, with 11 bases fitting TRBD1. This CDR3 is 14 amino acids long. Trimming removed 4 bases from V and 10 bases from J; junction bases left unmatched: 5. In germline, CDR1 is LGHNA, CDR2 YNFKEQ. CDR3 nucleotides: TGTGCCAGCAGCCGAGGACAGGGGGCTGGAAAACTGTTTTTT. Translating gives CASSRGQGAGKLFF.

This clonotype has more than one count but fewer than ten. The chain is built from TRBV29-1 and TRBJ2-5, with D possibly being TRBD2 (6 bases). With 3 bases removed from V and 5 bases from J, the gap between germline ends came to 10 bases. The CDR3 consists of 12 residues. The germline V gene has CDR1 SQVTM and CDR2 ANQGSEA. CDR3 DNA: TGCAGCGTTGAGGCGGGGATTGAGACCCAGTACTTC. Encoded protein: CSVEAGIETQYF.

This clonotype has at least ten counts. The chain carries TRBV20-1 and TRBJ1-2; D might be TRBD1 (6 bases). This CDR3 has 13 residues. V gave up 0 bases and J gave up 7 bases, with 12 bases separating them. From germline, CDR1 is DFQATT and CDR2 SNEGSKA (reference sequence). CDR3 nucleotides: TGCAGTGCTAGAGATCGGGGGGCGAGTGGCTACACCTTC. The encoded protein is CSARDRGASGYTF.

The rearrangement links TRBV5-1 to TRBJ2-1, with 8 bases fitting TRBD1. V dropped 3 bases and J dropped 9; count of bases not matched to a gene: 8. There are 14 residues in the CDR3. From germline, CDR1 is SGHRS and CDR2 YFSETQ. CDR3 in DNA: TGCGCCAGCAGCTCGAGCGGACAGGGAAGTGAGCAGTTCTTC. This sequence encodes CASSSSGQGSEQFF. Complete variable domain (other parts from reference TRBV5-1 and TRBJ2-1): KAGVTQTPRYLIKTRGQQVTLSCSPISGHRSVSWYQQTPGQGLQFLFEYFSETQRNKGNFPGRFSGRQFSNSRSEMNVSTLELGDSALYLCASSSSGQGSEQFFGPGTRLTVL.

V and J are TRBV5-1 and TRBJ2-7; the match to TRBD2 covers 10 bases. V trimming: 2 bases; J trimming: 3 bases; junction bases outside the gene matches: 5. The CDR3 is 15 amino acids. CDR1 is SGHRS and CDR2 is YFSETQ in the germline V gene. The CDR3 DNA reads as TGCGCCAGCAGCTTTAGGACTAGCGGATTCTACGAGCAGTACTTC. It specifies CASSFRTSGFYEQYF. The variable domain in full, completed from reference TRBV5-1 and TRBJ2-7, reads KAGVTQTPRYLIKTRGQQVTLSCSPISGHRSVSWYQQTPGQGLQFLFEYFSETQRNKGNFPGRFSGRQFSNSRSEMNVSTLELGDSALYLCASSFRTSGFYEQYFGPGTRLTVT.

This clonotype was found many times. V and J are TRBV4-3 and TRBJ1-5; D ambiguous. Between the trimmed V and J ends, which lost 8 bases and 0 bases, there was a span of 17 bases. CDR1 is LGHNA and CDR2 is YSLEER in the germline V gene. The CDR3 runs 16 residues. CDR3 in amino acids: CASGRKGLYSNQPQHF. DNA for the CDR3: TGCGCCAGCGGCCGGAAGGGTTTGTATAGCAATCAGCCCCAGCATTTT.

This clonotype has a count of ten or more. The rearrangement uses TRBV2 and TRBJ2-3, with D tentatively TRBD2 (7 bases). Per the germline V gene, CDR1 is SNHLY and CDR2 is FYNNEI. This CDR3 is built from 14 residues. The V end lost 5 bases, the J end lost 6 bases, and 15 bases lay between the germline ends. CDR3 nucleotide sequence: TGTGCCAGCAGTCCGCTGGGGGGGCCGGATACGCAGTATTTT. Translated: CASSPLGGPDTQYF.

This clonotype was detected a few times. The chain carries TRBV2 and TRBJ2-7; D may be TRBD1 (6 bases). This CDR3 is 13 amino acids long. Germline V CDR1 and CDR2: SNHLY, FYNNEI. V was cut by 6 bases and J by 3 bases, with 12 bases left in between. The DNA for the CDR3 is TGTGCCAGCAGCCGCCGGGACAACTACGAGCAGTACTTC. As protein: CASSRRDNYEQYF.

The CDR3 loop reads CSAIRALQTSYEQYF. The CDR3 DNA sequence: TGCAGCGCCATACGGGCTCTTCAAACTTCCTACGAGCAGTACTTC. The chain has TRBV29-1 and TRBJ2-7; D is ambiguous. V was pared by 7 bases and J by 1 base, with 20 bases between. The CDR3 is 15 residues long. Germline-derived CDR1 and CDR2 are SQVTM and ANQGSEA.

This sequence joins TRBV27 and TRBJ1-1; maybe TRBD1 (5 bases). The CDR3 is 15 amino acids. The V end lost 3 bases, the J end lost 3 bases, and 14 bases lay between the germline ends. Germline CDR1 is MNHEY and CDR2 is SMNVEV (reference sequence). The CDR3 protein is CASSFAAGLDTEAFF. Written as DNA, the CDR3 is TGTGCCAGCAGTTTCGCGGCAGGGCTCGACACTGAAGCTTTCTTT.

This clonotype has more than one count but fewer than ten. This sequence joins TRBV20-1 and TRBJ1-2, with D possibly TRBD1 on 5 matching bases. V lost 5 bases to trimming and J lost 2 bases, with 21 bases between them. Germline V lookup: CDR1 DFQATT, CDR2 SNEGSKA (reference sequence). This CDR3 spans 16 amino acids. Here the CDR3 reads CSALLQGGGGNYGYTF. CDR3 coding DNA: TGCAGTGCTTTGTTGCAGGGCGGAGGAGGGAACTATGGCTACACCTTC.

This clonotype was seen repeatedly, ten times or more. The rearrangement uses TRBV19 and TRBJ2-7; D unclear. This CDR3 has 15 residues. Germline V gene data show CDR1 as LNHDA and CDR2 as SQIVND (reference sequence). V lost 5 bases to trimming and J lost 2 bases, with 16 bases between them. The CDR3 here is CASSAGPLNTYEQYF. The CDR3 coding sequence is TGTGCCAGTAGTGCAGGCCCCCTCAACACCTACGAGCAGTACTTC.

As DNA, the CDR3 is TGTGCCAGCAGCCTGCTGGGGGCAAAGGGGGATACGCAGTATTTT. It codes for CASSLLGAKGDTQYF. The rearrangement links TRBV7-3 to TRBJ2-3, with a tentative D call TRBD1 (6 bases). Trimming pared 5 bases from V and 6 bases from J, leaving 18 bases between. CDR1 and CDR2 from the germline V gene are SGHTA and FQGTGA. CDR3 length: 15 residues.

This clonotype was recorded at least ten times. CDR3 bases: TGTGCCAGTAGTACCCAGGGGAACTATGGCTACACCTTC. This encodes CASSTQGNYGYTF. The chain joins TRBV19 to TRBJ1-2; the D gene is possibly TRBD1 (6 bases). V was pared by 4 bases and J by 2 bases, with 8 bases between. This CDR3 is built from 13 residues. Germline lookup yields CDR1 LNHDA and CDR2 SQIVND (reference sequence).

This sequence joins TRBV20-1 and TRBJ2-7; the match to TRBD2 covers 8 bases. This CDR3 is built from 15 residues. Germline loops: CDR1 DFQATT, CDR2 SNEGSKA (reference sequence). With 5 bases clipped from V and 0 bases from J, the junction kept 9 bases outside the gene matches. The CDR3 spells CSARPAGAFSYEQYF. For the CDR3, the DNA is TGCAGTGCTCGACCAGCGGGAGCATTCTCCTACGAGCAGTACTTC.

Many counts were recorded for this clonotype. CDR3 residues: CASSLTGRMNTEAFF. DNA for the CDR3: TGTGCCAGCAGCTTAACGGGACGGATGAACACTGAAGCTTTCTTT. The chain carries TRBV12-3 or TRBV12-4 and TRBJ1-1, with D tentatively TRBD1 (5 bases). Trimming left V 6 bases short and J 0 bases short, with 14 bases between. The CDR3 is 15 residues long.

By share, this clonotype ranks as medium-sized (0.01 to 0.1%). The rearrangement uses TRBV9 and TRBJ1-6, with 7 bases fitting TRBD1. Germline V gene data show CDR1 as SGDLS and CDR2 as YYNGEE. Unmatched junction bases numbered 1, after V lost 0 bases and J lost 7 bases. This CDR3 spans 14 amino acids. The DNA of the CDR3 is TGTGCCAGCAGCGTAGCGGGACAGAATTCACCCCTCCACTTT. Amino acid sequence: CASSVAGQNSPLHF.

This sequence joins TRBV9 and TRBJ1-1; TRBD1 matches 9 bases. V lost 3 bases to trimming and J lost 5 bases; unmatched junction nucleotides: 8. Per germline, CDR1 SGDLS and CDR2 YYNGEE. CDR3 length: 15 residues. Written as DNA, the CDR3 is TGTGCCAGCAGCGCTCCAGACAGGGGGAGGACTGAAGCTTTCTTT. Translation: CASSAPDRGRTEAFF.

This clonotype was counted between two and nine times. The chain is built from TRBV10-1 and TRBJ2-7, with 10 bases lining up with TRBD1. Germline V CDR1 and CDR2: WNHNN, SYGVQD (reference sequence). The CDR3 contains 14 residues. V shed 6 bases, J shed 4 bases, and the junction held 6 bases outside the gene matches. For the CDR3, the DNA is TGCGCCAGCAGCCACGGGACAGGGGTTTACGAGCAGTACTTC. This codes for CASSHGTGVYEQYF.

Many counts were recorded for this clonotype. This chain uses TRBV5-1 with TRBJ1-5, with 9 bases fitting TRBD1. This CDR3 spans 14 amino acids. The germline V gene has CDR1 SGHRS and CDR2 YFSETQ. V was pared by 4 bases and J by 5 bases, with 4 bases of the junction left unmatched. For the CDR3, the DNA is TGCGCCAGCAGCCTCGGACAGGGGCATCAGCCCCAGCATTTT. Translation: CASSLGQGHQPQHF.